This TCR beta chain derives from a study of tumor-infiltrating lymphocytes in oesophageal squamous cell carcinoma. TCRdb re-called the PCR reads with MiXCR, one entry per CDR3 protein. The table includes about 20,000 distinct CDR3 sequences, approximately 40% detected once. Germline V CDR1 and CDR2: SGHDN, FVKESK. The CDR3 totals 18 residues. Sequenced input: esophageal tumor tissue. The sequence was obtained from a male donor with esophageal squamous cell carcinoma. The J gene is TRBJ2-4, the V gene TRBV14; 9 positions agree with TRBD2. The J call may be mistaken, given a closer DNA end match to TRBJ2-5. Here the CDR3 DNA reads TGTGCCAGCAGCCGCTGGGGCGGCGGGAGGGCGTCAGAAGAGACCCAGTACTTC. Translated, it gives CASSRWGGGRASEETQYF.